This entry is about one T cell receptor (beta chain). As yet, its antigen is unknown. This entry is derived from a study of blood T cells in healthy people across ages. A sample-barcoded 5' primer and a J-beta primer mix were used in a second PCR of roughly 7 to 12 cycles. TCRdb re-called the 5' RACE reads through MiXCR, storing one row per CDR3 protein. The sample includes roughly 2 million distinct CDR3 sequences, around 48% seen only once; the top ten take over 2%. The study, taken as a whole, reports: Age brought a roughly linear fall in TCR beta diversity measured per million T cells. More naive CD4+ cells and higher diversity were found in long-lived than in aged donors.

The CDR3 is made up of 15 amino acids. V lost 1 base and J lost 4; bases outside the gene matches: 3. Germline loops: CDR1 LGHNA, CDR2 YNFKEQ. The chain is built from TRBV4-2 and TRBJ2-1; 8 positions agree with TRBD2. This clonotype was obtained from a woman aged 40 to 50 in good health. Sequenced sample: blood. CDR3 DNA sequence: TGTGCCAGCAGCCAAGGACTAGCGACTTACAATGAGCAGTTCTTC. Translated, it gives CASSQGLATYNEQFF.